The rows below give T cell receptor beta chains drawn from one sample of a study of T-cell reconstitution after alpha-beta-depleted transplantation in children. TCRdb reanalysed the PCR reads using MiXCR and keeps one entry per CDR3 protein. The profile shows roughly 400,000 distinct CDR3 sequences, 43% of them singletons. The source material was PBMCs, sampled before TCRalphabeta/CD19-depleted stem cell transplant. The receptors were sampled from a girl aged 2-10 years with aplastic anemia, due to receive a stem cell transplant. Both conserved end residues are part of each CDR3.

v_call | cdr3_aa
TRBV20-1 | CSARDPGFHEQYF
TRBV20-1 | CSAFDPVGNQPQHF
TRBV3-1 | CASSQIIRGGETQYF
TRBV3-1 | CASSHGAGANVLTF
TRBV7-2 | CASSSSSGTGAIGQYF
TRBV6-1 | CASSEMTYNQPQHF
TRBV4-1 | CASSSWREGFGTQYF
TRBV7-9 | CASTGASGSSSYNEQFF
TRBV7-9 | CASSLAAGGTYEQYF
TRBV20-1 | CSARMAPSQETQYF
TRBV12-3/TRBV12-4 | CASSFSGGQVYGYTF
TRBV6-5 | CASSSGTSGSWSYNEQFF
TRBV20-1 | CSAPKQATGDTQYF
TRBV30 | CAWDRTSTDTQYF
TRBV7-9 | CASSLGVHEQYF
TRBV10-3 | CAISESGSPDTQYF
TRBV7-8 | CASSSSGTGYNEQFF